Below, 10 T cell receptor beta chains from the same sample are listed, as sequenced in a study of T-cell reconstitution after alpha-beta-depleted transplantation in children. Preparation of the TCRbeta library used unique molecular identifiers. TCRdb ran MiXCR on the PCR reads and lists one entry per CDR3 protein. Of some 840,000 distinct CDR3 sequences listed, 16% were seen once; the top ten hold approximately 5%. The sequencing here drew on PBMCs, mostly from graft donor cells, taken 360 days after TCRalphabeta/CD19-depleted stem cell transplant. The receptors were sampled from a male patient aged 10-17 years who had a stem cell transplant for acute lymphoblastic leukemia, so the T cells may come from the graft donor.

In this sample, this clonotype turned up a few times. The CDR3 is CASSLAQAYNNEQFF. DNA for the CDR3: TGCGCCAGCAGCTTGGCCCAGGCCTACAACAATGAGCAGTTCTTC. The chain recombines TRBV5-1 with TRBJ2-1; D remains ambiguous. Trimming stripped 0 bases from V and 5 bases from J, with 12 bases between. Germline CDR1 is SGHRS and CDR2 is YFSETQ. CDR3 length: 15 amino acids.

Details on this clonotype: A much larger clonotype is one base distant, so this may be a read error. The V and J genes are TRBV12-3 or TRBV12-4 and TRBJ1-2; tentative D call: TRBD1 (5 bases). V was clipped by 3 bases and J by 3 bases, with 8 bases between them. The CDR3 runs to 13 residues. The CDR3 DNA sequence: TGTGCCAGCAGTTTTACAGGACACTATGGCTACACCTTC. This translates into CASSFTGHYGYTF.

The sample holds a few counts of this clonotype. The chain has TRBV7-8 and TRBJ2-2; no firm D call. CDR1 and CDR2 (germline): SGHVS, FQNEAQ. The CDR3 sequence is 18 residues long. Trimming removed 2 bases from V and 1 base from J, with 17 bases in between. The CDR3 coding sequence is TGTGCCAGCAGCTTACTACCATCCCCGGGTCTGAACACCGGGGAGCTGTTTTTT. As protein: CASSLLPSPGLNTGELFF. Based on the CDR3 plus reference TRBV7-8 and TRBJ2-2, the full variable domain is GAGVSQSPRYKVAKRGQDVALRCDPISGHVSLFWYQQALGQGPEFLTYFQNEAQLDKSGLPSDRFFAERPEGSVSTLKIQRTQQEDSAVYLCASSLLPSPGLNTGELFFGEGSRLTVL.

This sequence joins TRBV7-3 and TRBJ2-1; 10 nucleotides match TRBD1. The CDR3 runs to 15 residues. The V segment lost 5 bases and the J segment 6 bases; nucleotides outside the gene matches: 7. Germline-derived CDR1 and CDR2 are SGHTA and FQGTGA. CDR3 sequence reads: CASSERDRGRNEQFF. CDR3 coding DNA: TGTGCCAGCAGCGAAAGGGACAGGGGACGCAATGAGCAGTTCTTC.

CDR3 in amino acids: CASSYSIGLAGGPEGTDTQYF. As DNA, the CDR3 is TGTGCCAGCAGTTACTCGATTGGTCTAGCGGGAGGGCCGGAGGGCACAGATACGCAGTATTTT. The gene calls are TRBV6-2 or TRBV6-3 and TRBJ2-3; 12 positions agree with TRBD2. Germline loops: CDR1 MNHEY, CDR2 SVGEGT. This CDR3 is built from 21 residues. The V segment lost 0 bases and the J segment 1 base; nucleotides outside the gene matches: 14.

Only a few counts were recorded for this clonotype. The chain recombines TRBV5-1 with TRBJ2-3; D is ambiguous. The CDR3 is 15 residues long. The germline gives CDR1 SGHRS, CDR2 YFSETQ. V lost 0 bases and J 4 bases, leaving 12 bases between the germline ends. CDR3 bases: TGCGCCAGCAGCTTGGTGCTAGACGAGGCAGATACGCAGTATTTT. Translated: CASSLVLDEADTQYF. The variable domain in full, completed from reference TRBV5-1 and TRBJ2-3, reads KAGVTQTPRYLIKTRGQQVTLSCSPISGHRSVSWYQQTPGQGLQFLFEYFSETQRNKGNFPGRFSGRQFSNSRSEMNVSTLELGDSALYLCASSLVLDEADTQYFGPGTRLTVL.

The CDR3 DNA follows: TGCAGCGTTGTATCCCGGATCGTTAACACTGAAGCTTTCTTT. Encoded protein: CSVVSRIVNTEAFF. The chain links TRBV29-1 to TRBJ1-1; D remains ambiguous. The V end lost 4 bases, the J end lost 2 bases, and 14 bases lay between the germline ends. Germline-derived CDR1 and CDR2 are SQVTM and ANQGSEA. This CDR3 has 14 amino acids.

The CDR3 loop reads CASSLDTSGYYEQYF. Written as DNA, the CDR3 is TGTGCCAGCAGCTTAGATACTAGCGGCTACTACGAGCAGTACTTC. The chain has TRBV11-3 and TRBJ2-7, with 8 bases fitting TRBD2. This CDR3 contains 15 residues. The junction had 4 bases not matched to a gene; V was cut back by 0 bases and J by 3 bases. The V gene's germline CDR1 is SGHNT and CDR2 YENEEA. Full variable domain (missing parts from reference TRBV11-3 and TRBJ2-7): EAGVVQSPRYKIIEKKQPVAFWCNPISGHNTLYWYLQNLGQGPELLIRYENEEAVDDSQLPKDRFSAERLKGVDSTLKIQPAELGDSAVYLCASSLDTSGYYEQYFGPGTRLTVT.

This clonotype showed up just a few times. V usage is TRBV4-1 and J usage is TRBJ1-3; possible D gene TRBD1, 5 bases. The germline V and J ends were trimmed by 0 bases and 5 bases, with 11 bases remaining between them. Germline-derived CDR1 and CDR2 are MGHRA and YSYEKL. The CDR3 runs 15 residues. CDR3 loop: CASSQDEGRRNTIYF. The CDR3 region has the DNA TGCGCCAGCAGCCAAGACGAGGGACGTCGAAACACCATATATTTT.

This clonotype was recorded at least ten times. The chain recombines TRBV3-1 with TRBJ2-7; 7 bases map to TRBD2. Germline V gene lookup returns CDR1 LGHDT and CDR2 YNNKEL (reference sequence). J was trimmed by 1 base and V by 0 bases; bases with no gene match: 9. This CDR3 spans 17 amino acids. The DNA of the CDR3 is TGTGCCAGCAGCCAAGATCGGACGGCGGGAGCGTCCTACGAGCAGTACTTC. Its translation is CASSQDRTAGASYEQYF.